The sequence of this T cell receptor beta chain was determined in a study of CD8+ T cells in alopecia areata. Reverse transcription of extracted RNA yielded cDNA, which provided the sequencing template. Only in-frame clones appear in the TCRdb table, and some are missing; sequencing was by immunoSEQ multiplex PCR. The table has about 190,000 clones, over 55% seen once. Stated treatment: oral pan-JAK inhibitor, 5-10 mg twice daily. The CDR3 runs 13 residues. Germline V gene data show CDR1 as SQVTM and CDR2 as ANQGSEA. V lost 5 bases and J lost 6; bases outside the gene matches: 4. The sample holds a few counts of this clone.

The sequences come from CD4+ T cells sorted from blood, collected at week 24, from a patient treated with tofacitinib. The receptor was derived from a human donor with alopecia areata. This chain links TRBV29-1 with TRBJ2-7; 13 nucleotides match TRBD2. This CDR3 is CSVRGLAGFEQYF. The CDR3 nucleotides are TGCAGCGTTAGGGGACTAGCGGGGTTCGAGCAGTACTTC.